The sequence of this TCR beta chain was determined in a study of blood T cells in healthy people across ages. This clonotype appeared many times. This CDR3 region has 12 residues. Trimming left V 3 bases short and J 5 bases short, with 9 bases between. CDR1 and CDR2 (germline): SQVTM, ANQGSEA. A second about 6 to 11 cycle PCR used barcoded and J-beta primers. TCRdb reanalysed the 5' RACE reads using MiXCR and keeps one entry per CDR3 protein. The sample has fewer than 750,000 distinct CDR3 sequences, 40% to 65% seen once; the top ten hold roughly 14%. The genes are TRBV29-1 and TRBJ2-3; the D is unclear. The clonotype comes from a woman of 80 years or more in good health. The sequencing input was blood. The CDR3 bases are TGCAGCGTTGATCTAATTGGAGATACGCAGTATTTT. Residues: CSVDLIGDTQYF.